This TCR beta chain was sequenced during a study of cytomegalovirus exposure and HLA in healthy donors. The V gene end was trimmed by 5 bases and the J gene end by 7 bases; junction bases not matched to a gene: 8. CDR3 length: 15 residues. The V gene's germline CDR1 is SGHVS and CDR2 FNYEAQ. This PCR relied on a set of 60 Vbeta primers and 13 Jbeta primers. Measured with immunoSEQ multiplex PCR; TCRdb has only the in-frame clones, and not every one. The profile shows some 130,000 clones, around 86% of them singletons. Sequencing was performed on PBMCs. This receptor was taken from a young man in good health and CMV-seronegative. This rearrangement joins TRBV7-6 to TRBJ1-6; the match to TRBD1 covers 7 bases. CDR3 protein: CASSPSWDSNSPLHF. CDR3 nucleotide sequence: TGTGCCAGCAGCCCCAGCTGGGACAGCAATTCACCCCTCCACTTT.